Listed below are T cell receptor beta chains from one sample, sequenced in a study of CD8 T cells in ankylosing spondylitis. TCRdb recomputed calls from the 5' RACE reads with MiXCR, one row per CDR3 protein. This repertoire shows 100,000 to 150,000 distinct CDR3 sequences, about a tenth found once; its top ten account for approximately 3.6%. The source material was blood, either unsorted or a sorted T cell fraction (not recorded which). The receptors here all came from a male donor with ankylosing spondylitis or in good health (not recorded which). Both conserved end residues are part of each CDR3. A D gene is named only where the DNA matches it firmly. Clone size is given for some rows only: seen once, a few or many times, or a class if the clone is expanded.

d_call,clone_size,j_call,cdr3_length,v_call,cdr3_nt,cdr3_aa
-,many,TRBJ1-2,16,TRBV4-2,TGTGCCAGCAGCCAAGACTATCGGGGACTGATTTATGGCTACACCTTC,CASSQDYRGLIYGYTF
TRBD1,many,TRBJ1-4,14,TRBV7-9,TGTGCCAGCAGCTCCCGGGACAGGGGTGAAAAACTGTTTTTT,CASSSRDRGEKLFF
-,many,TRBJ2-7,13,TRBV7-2,TGTGCCAGCAGCTTAGCGCTAAGGGTCGAGCAGTACTTC,CASSLALRVEQYF
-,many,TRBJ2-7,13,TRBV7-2,TGTGCCAGCAGCTTGGCGGAGTACATCGAGCAGTACTTC,CASSLAEYIEQYF
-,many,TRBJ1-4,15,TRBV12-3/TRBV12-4,TGTGCCAGCAGATCAGGGCGTCCGGCTAATGAAAAACTGTTTTTT,CASRSGRPANEKLFF
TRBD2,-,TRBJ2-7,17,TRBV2,TGTGCCAGCAGAGGACTAGCGGGAGGGCCTACTGGAGACGAGCAGTACTTC,CASRGLAGGPTGDEQYF
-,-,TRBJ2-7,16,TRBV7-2,TGTGCCAGCAGCTTAGTCCTAGTGCGGCGGAGCTACGAGCAGTACTTC,CASSLVLVRRSYEQYF
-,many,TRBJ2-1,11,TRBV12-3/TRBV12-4,TGTGCCAGCAGTTCGAAAAAGGAGCAGTTCTTC,CASSSKKEQFF
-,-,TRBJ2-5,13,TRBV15,TGTGCCACCACCTCTCGGGTCCAAGAGACCCAGTACTTC,CATTSRVQETQYF
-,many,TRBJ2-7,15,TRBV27,TGTGCCAGCAGTATCGCACAGGGTGTCCCCTACGAGCAGTACTTC,CASSIAQGVPYEQYF
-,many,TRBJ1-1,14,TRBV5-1,TGCGCCAGCAGCTTGGGATCCAGTAACACTGAAGCTTTCTTT,CASSLGSSNTEAFF
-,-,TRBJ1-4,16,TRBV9,TGTGCCAGCAGCGTAGCTACGTATGGTTCTAATGAAAAACTGTTTTTT,CASSVATYGSNEKLFF
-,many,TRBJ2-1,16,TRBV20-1,TGCAGTGCTAGAGAAAAGCCGGCTAGCTCCTACAATGAGCAGTTCTTC,CSAREKPASSYNEQFF
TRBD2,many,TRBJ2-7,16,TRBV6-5,TGTGCCAGCAGTTACTCGTGGACTAGCGTAACCTACGAGCAGTACTTC,CASSYSWTSVTYEQYF
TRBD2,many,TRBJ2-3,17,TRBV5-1,TGCGCCAGCCACGCCAAGCGGGAGGTCGCGAGCACAGATACGCAGTATTTT,CASHAKREVASTDTQYF
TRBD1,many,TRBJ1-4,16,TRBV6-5,TGTGCCAGCAGTAACGTCGCCGGGACAGGGGTGAAAAAACTGTTTTTT,CASSNVAGTGVKKLFF
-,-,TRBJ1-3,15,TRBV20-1,TGCAGTGCTAAGGTCTCAGTCGCCAGTGTGAACACCATATATTTT,CSAKVSVASVNTIYF
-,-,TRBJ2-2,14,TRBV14,TGTGCCAGCAGCCAAGTATACGAGGCCGGGGAGCTGTTTTTT,CASSQVYEAGELFF
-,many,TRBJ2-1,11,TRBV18,TGTGCCAGCTCATCCGGTCATGAGCAGTTCTTC,CASSSGHEQFF
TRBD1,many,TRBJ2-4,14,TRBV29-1,TGCAGCGTTGTGAAAGGACAGGGGAAGAACATTCAGTACTTC,CSVVKGQGKNIQYF
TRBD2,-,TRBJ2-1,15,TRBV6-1,TGTGCCAGCAGTAGCGCTGGCGGGGGTGACAATGAGCAGTTCTTC,CASSSAGGGDNEQFF
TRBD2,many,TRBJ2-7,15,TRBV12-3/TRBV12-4,TGTGCCAGCAGTCGAGCTAGCGGAGACTCCTACGAGCAGTACTTC,CASSRASGDSYEQYF
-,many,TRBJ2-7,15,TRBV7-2,TGTGCCAGCAGCGTAACTTACGACGCCTCCTACGAGCAGTACTTC,CASSVTYDASYEQYF
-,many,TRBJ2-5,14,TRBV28,TGTGCCAGCAGTGAAAGAGAGGTAGTGGAGACCCAGTACTTC,CASSEREVVETQYF
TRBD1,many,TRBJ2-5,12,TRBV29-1,TGCAGCGTTAGACAGGGGGCGGAGACCCAGTACTTC,CSVRQGAETQYF
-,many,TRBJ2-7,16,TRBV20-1,TGCAGTGCTAGAGATGCCACAGCAAATAACGCCTACGAGCAGTACTTC,CSARDATANNAYEQYF
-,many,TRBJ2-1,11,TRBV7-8,TGTGCCAGCAGCTTAGGAGATGAGCAGTTCTTC,CASSLGDEQFF
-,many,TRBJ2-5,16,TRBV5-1,TGCGCCAGCAGCTTGGCGGTGGGGACCAAGGAAGAGACCCAGTACTTC,CASSLAVGTKEETQYF
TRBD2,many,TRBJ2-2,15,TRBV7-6,TGTGCCAGCAGCTCGAAAAGCGGGATTACCGGGGAGCTGTTTTTT,CASSSKSGITGELFF